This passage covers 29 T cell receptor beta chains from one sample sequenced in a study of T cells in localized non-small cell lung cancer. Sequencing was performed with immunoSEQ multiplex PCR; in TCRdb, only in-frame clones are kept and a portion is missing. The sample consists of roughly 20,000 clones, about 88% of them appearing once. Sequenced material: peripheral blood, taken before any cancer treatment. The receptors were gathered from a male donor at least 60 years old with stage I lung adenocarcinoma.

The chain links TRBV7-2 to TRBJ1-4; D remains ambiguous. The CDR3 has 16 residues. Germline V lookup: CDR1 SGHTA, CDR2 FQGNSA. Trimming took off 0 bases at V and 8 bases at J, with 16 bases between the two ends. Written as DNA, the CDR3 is TGTGCCAGCAGCTTAGCGTCCGACTGGGTTACCGAAAAACTGTTTTTT. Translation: CASSLASDWVTEKLFF.

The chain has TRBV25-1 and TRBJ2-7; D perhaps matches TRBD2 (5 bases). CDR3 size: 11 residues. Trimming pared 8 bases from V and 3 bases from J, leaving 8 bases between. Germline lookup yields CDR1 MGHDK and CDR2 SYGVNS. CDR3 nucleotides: TGTGCCAGCGAGGGCTACTACGAGCAGTACTTC. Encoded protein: CASEGYYEQYF.

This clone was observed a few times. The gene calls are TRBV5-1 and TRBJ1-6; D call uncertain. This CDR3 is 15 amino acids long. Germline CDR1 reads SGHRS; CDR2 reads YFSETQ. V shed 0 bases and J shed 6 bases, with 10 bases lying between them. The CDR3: CASSLGRSTNSPLHF. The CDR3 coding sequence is TGCGCCAGCAGCTTGGGCCGGTCTACTAATTCACCCCTCCACTTT.

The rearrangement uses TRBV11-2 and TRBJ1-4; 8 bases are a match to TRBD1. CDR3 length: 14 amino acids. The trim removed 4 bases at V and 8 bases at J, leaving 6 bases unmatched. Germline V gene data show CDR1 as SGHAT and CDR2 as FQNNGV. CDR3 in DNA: TGTGCCAGCAGCTCAGACAGGGGATGGGAAAAACTGTTTTTT. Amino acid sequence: CASSSDRGWEKLFF.

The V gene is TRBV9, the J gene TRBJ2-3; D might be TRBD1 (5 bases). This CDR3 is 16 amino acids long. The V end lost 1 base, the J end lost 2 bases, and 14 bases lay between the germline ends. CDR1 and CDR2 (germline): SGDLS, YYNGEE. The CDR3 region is CASSVLLQGSTDTQYF. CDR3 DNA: TGTGCCAGCAGCGTACTTCTTCAGGGCTCCACAGATACGCAGTATTTT.

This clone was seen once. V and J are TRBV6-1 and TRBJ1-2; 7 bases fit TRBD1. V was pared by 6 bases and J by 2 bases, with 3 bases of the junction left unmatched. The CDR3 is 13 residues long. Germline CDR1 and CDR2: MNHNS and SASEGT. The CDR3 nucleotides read TGTGCCAGCAGCACAGGGGCAAACTATGGCTACACCTTC. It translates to CASSTGANYGYTF.

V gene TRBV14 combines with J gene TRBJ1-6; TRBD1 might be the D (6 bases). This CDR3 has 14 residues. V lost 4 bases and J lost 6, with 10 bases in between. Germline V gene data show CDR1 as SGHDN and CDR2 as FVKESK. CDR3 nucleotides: TGTGCCAGCAGCCGAGGACAGTTTAATTCACCCCTCCACTTT. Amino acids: CASSRGQFNSPLHF.

In DNA form, the CDR3 reads TGCGCCAGCAGCTTGGTCGGGAACACCGGGGAGCTGTTTTTT. It translates to CASSLVGNTGELFF. The chain links TRBV5-1 to TRBJ2-2; no reliable D call. Trimming removed 0 bases from V and 1 base from J, with 4 bases in between. From germline, CDR1 is SGHRS and CDR2 YFSETQ. CDR3 size: 14 residues.

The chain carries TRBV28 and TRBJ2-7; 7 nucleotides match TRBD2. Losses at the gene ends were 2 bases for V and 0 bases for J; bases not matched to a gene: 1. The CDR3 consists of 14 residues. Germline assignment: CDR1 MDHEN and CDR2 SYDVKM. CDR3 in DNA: TGTGCCAGCAGTTTAGGGAGGGACTCCTACGAGCAGTACTTC. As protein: CASSLGRDSYEQYF.

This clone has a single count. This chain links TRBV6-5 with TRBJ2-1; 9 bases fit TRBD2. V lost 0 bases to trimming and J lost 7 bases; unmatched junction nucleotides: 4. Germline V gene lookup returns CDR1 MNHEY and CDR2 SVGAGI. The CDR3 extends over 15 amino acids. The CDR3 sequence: CASSYSTGLANEQFF. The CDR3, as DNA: TGTGCCAGCAGTTACTCTACCGGACTAGCGAATGAGCAGTTCTTC.

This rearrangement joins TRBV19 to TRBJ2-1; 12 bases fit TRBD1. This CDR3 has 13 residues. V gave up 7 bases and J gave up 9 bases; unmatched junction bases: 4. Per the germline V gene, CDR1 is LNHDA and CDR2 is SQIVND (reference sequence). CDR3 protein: CASTGTGGPEQFF. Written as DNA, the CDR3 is TGTGCCAGTACCGGGACAGGGGGCCCTGAGCAGTTCTTC.

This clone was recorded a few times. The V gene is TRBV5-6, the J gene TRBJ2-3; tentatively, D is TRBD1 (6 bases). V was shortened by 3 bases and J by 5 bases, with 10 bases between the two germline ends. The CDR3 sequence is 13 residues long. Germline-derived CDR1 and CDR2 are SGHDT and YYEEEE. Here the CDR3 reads CASSSTRGDTQYF. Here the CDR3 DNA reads TGTGCCAGCAGCTCGACCAGGGGAGATACGCAGTATTTT.

CDR3 nucleotides: TGTGCCAGTAGTTCGACCGGTGAAAAACTGTTTTTT. Amino acids: CASSSTGEKLFF. V usage is TRBV19 and J usage is TRBJ1-4; no definite D call. The CDR3 sequence is 12 residues long. Trimming took 5 bases from V and 7 from J, leaving 8 bases between them. The germline CDR1 and CDR2 sequences are LNHDA and SQIVND (reference sequence).

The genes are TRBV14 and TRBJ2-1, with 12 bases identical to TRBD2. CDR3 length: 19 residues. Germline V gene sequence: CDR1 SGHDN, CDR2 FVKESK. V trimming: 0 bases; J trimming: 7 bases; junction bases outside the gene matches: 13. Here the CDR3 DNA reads TGTGCCAGCAGCCAAGAAGCGCGGCTAGCGGGGGGGAGACTTAATGAGCAGTTCTTC. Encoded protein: CASSQEARLAGGRLNEQFF.

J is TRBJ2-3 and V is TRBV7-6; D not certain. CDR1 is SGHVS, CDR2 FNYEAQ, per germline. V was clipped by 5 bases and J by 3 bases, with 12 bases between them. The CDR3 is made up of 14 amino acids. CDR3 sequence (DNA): TGTGCCAGCAGCGCAAACCCAGAAACAGATACGCAGTATTTT. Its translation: CASSANPETDTQYF.

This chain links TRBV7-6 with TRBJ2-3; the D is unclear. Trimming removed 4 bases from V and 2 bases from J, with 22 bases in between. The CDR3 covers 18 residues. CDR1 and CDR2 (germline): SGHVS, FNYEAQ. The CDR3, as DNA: TGTGCCAGCAGCTCTACCCCCGGGCGGTACCACTTCACAGATACGCAGTATTTT. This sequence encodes CASSSTPGRYHFTDTQYF.

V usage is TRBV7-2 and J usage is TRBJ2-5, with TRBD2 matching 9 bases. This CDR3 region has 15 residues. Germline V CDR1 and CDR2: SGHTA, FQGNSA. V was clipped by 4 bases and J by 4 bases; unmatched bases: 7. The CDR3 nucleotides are TGTGCCAGCAGCTCCTTAGCGGGAGAGGGAGAGACCCAGTACTTC. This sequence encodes CASSSLAGEGETQYF.

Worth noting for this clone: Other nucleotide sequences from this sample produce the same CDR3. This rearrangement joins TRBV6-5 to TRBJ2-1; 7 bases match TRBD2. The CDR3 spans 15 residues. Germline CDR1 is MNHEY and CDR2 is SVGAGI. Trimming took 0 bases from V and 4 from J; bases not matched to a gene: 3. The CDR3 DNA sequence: TGTGCCAGCAGTTACTCGGCGGGACTATACAATGAGCAGTTCTTC. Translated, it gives CASSYSAGLYNEQFF.

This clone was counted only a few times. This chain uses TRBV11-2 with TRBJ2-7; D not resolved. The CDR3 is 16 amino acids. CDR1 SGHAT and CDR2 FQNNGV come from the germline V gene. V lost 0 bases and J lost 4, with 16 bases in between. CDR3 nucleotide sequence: TGTGCCAGCAGCTTAGACCAGAGGTCGGAGTATTACGAGCAGTACTTC. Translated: CASSLDQRSEYYEQYF.

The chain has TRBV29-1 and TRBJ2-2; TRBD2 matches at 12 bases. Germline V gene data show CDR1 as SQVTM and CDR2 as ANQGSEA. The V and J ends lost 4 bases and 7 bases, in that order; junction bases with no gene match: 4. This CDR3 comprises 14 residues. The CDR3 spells CSVGLAGDHGELFF. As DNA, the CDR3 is TGCAGCGTTGGACTAGCGGGAGATCACGGGGAGCTGTTTTTT.

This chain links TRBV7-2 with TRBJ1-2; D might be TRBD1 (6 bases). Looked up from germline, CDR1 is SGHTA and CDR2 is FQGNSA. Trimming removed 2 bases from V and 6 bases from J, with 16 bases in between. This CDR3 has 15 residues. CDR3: CASSLSRGGLHGYTF. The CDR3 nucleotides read TGTGCCAGCAGCTTATCGCGGGGGGGCTTACATGGCTACACCTTC.

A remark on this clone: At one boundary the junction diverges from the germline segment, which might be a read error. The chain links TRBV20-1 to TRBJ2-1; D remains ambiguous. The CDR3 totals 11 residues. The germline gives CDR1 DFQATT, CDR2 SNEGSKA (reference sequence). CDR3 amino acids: CSAGERNEQFF. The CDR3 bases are TGCAGTGCTGGAGAGCGCAATGAGCAGTTCTTC.

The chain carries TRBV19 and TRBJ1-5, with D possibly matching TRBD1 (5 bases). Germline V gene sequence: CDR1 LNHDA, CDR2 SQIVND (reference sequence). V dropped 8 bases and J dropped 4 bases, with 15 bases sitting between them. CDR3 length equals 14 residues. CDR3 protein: CASFDSRTNQPQHF. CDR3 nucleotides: TGTGCCAGTTTCGACAGCCGGACGAATCAGCCCCAGCATTTT.

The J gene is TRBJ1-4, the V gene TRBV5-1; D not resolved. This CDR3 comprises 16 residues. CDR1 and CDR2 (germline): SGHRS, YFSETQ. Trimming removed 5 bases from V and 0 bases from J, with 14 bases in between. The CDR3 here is CASRQSGGATNEKLFF. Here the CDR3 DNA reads TGCGCCAGCAGACAGTCTGGTGGAGCAACTAATGAAAAACTGTTTTTT.

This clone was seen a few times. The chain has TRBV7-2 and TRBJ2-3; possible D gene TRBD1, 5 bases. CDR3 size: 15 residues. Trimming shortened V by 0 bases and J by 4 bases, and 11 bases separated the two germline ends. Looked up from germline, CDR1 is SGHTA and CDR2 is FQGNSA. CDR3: CASSLAPQGSDTQYF. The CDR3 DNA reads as TGTGCCAGCAGCTTAGCCCCCCAGGGCTCAGATACGCAGTATTTT.

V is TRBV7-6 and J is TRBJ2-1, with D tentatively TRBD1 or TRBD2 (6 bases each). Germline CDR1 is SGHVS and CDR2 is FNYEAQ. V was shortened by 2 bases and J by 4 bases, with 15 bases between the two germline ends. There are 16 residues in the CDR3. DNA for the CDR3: TGTGCCAGCAGCTTATTCAGTGGGGGGCCATACAATGAGCAGTTCTTC. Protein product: CASSLFSGGPYNEQFF.

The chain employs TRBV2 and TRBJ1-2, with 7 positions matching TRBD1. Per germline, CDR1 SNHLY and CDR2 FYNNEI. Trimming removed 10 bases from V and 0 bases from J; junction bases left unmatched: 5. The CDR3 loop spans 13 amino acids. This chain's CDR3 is CATRQGTNYGYTF. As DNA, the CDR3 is TGTGCCACAAGACAGGGAACTAACTATGGCTACACCTTC.

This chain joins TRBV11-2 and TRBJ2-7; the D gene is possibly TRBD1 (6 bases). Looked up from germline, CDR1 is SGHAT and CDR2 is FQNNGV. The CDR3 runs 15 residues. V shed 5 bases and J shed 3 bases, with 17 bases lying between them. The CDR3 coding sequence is TGTGCCAGCAGCGTCCGGGGTGGGGGCAACTACGAGCAGTACTTC. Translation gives CASSVRGGGNYEQYF.

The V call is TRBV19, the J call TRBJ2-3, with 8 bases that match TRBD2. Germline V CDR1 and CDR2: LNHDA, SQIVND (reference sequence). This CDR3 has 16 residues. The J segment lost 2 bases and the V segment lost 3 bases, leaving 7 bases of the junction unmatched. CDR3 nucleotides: TGTGCCAGTAGTATTGGGCGCGGGGGGACCACAGATACGCAGTATTTT. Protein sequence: CASSIGRGGTTDTQYF. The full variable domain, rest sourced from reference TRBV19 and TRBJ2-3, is DGGITQSPKYLFRKEGQNVTLSCEQNLNHDAMYWYRQDPGQGLRLIYYSQIVNDFQKGDIAEGYSVSREKKESFPLTVTSAQKNPTAFYLCASSIGRGGTTDTQYFGPGTRLTVL.